Below are 17 T cell receptor beta chains sequenced from a single sample in a study of regulatory T cells in long-lasting Graves disease. Arm-PCR of CDR3 regions with iRepertoire HTBI primers generated TCR beta libraries. TCRdb reprocessed the multiplex PCR reads with MiXCR, giving one entry per CDR3 protein. The data show a few hundred thousand distinct CDR3 sequences, with roughly 19% seen just once and 12% held by the top ten. Time point reported: newly diagnosed GD, antithyroid drugs for less than 3 months. TCR sequences were obtained from RNA taken from PBMCs. These data were likewise used in another study, on T cells in Graves' hyperthyroidism and ophthalmopathy.

The sample here was peripheral blood mononuclear cells (PBMCs), taken at new diagnosis, from a patient treated with antithyroid drugs. The receptor set was obtained from a woman in her 30s with Graves disease.

This clonotype occurred a few times. This likely stems from a read error, as it lies one base from a far larger clone. This chain joins TRBV28 and TRBJ1-4, with a possible D match to TRBD1 (5 bases). CDR1 and CDR2 from the germline V gene are MDHEN and SYDVKM. The CDR3 is 14 amino acids. Trimming cost V 5 bases and J 5 bases, with 12 bases left between them. The CDR3 DNA is TGTGCCAGCAGTACCGGGACGGCAAATGAAAAACTGTTTTTT. Encoded protein: CASSTGTANEKLFF.

The sample holds many counts of this clonotype. The chain employs TRBV7-9 and TRBJ2-5, with 8 bases identical to TRBD1. The germline gives CDR1 SEHNR, CDR2 FQNEAQ (reference sequence). This CDR3 comprises 14 residues. J was trimmed by 2 bases and V by 4 bases; bases with no gene match: 3. The CDR3 bases are TGTGCCAGCAGCTCAACAGGGGGTCAAGAGACCCAGTACTTC. Amino acids: CASSSTGGQETQYF.

This chain connects TRBV28 to TRBJ2-7; 7 bases line up with TRBD1. Per germline, CDR1 MDHEN and CDR2 SYDVKM. The CDR3 covers 15 residues. V lost 5 bases, J lost 5 bases, and 12 bases stayed unmatched. CDR3 amino acids: CASSINPGQPNEQYF. Here the CDR3 DNA reads TGTGCCAGCAGTATTAACCCGGGACAGCCCAACGAGCAGTACTTC.

In its sample, this clonotype was seen many times. The chain carries TRBV2 and TRBJ1-2; tentatively, D is TRBD1 (5 bases). Germline loops: CDR1 SNHLY, CDR2 FYNNEI. The CDR3 sequence is 15 residues long. V was shortened by 0 bases and J by 7 bases, with 15 bases between the two germline ends. The DNA for the CDR3 is TGTGCCAGCAGTGAAGCCCAGTCCGGGGGGAGTGGCTACACCTTC. This translates into CASSEAQSGGSGYTF.

Notes on this clonotype: One end of the junction fails to match germline, which may point to a read error. V and J are TRBV9 and TRBJ2-7; D unclear. CDR3 size: 14 residues. From germline, CDR1 is SGDLS and CDR2 YYNGEE. The CDR3 is CASSVNLGTYEQYF. The CDR3 DNA sequence: TGTGCCAGCAGCGTAAACCTGGGCACCTACGAGCAATACTTC.

This clonotype was observed at least ten times. V and J are TRBV11-2 and TRBJ2-1; 7 bases map to TRBD2. Germline CDR1 is SGHAT and CDR2 is FQNNGV. The CDR3 length is 18 residues. Trimming at V came to 2 bases and at J to 0 bases, leaving 10 bases not matched to a gene. For the CDR3, the DNA is TGTGCCAGCAGCTTAAGGTTCGGCGGGGGTAGCTCCTACAATGAGCAGTTCTTC. It translates to CASSLRFGGGSSYNEQFF.

The rearrangement uses TRBV5-5 and TRBJ1-5, with D tentatively TRBD1 (5 bases). Trimming left V 4 bases short and J 0 bases short, with 11 bases between. Germline lookup yields CDR1 SGHKS and CDR2 YYEKEE (reference sequence). This CDR3 has 15 residues. CDR3 protein: CASSPGRHSNQPQHF. The DNA of the CDR3 is TGTGCCAGCAGCCCGGGACGTCATAGCAATCAGCCCCAGCATTTT.

The genes are TRBV12-3 or TRBV12-4 and TRBJ1-2; perhaps TRBD1 as D (6 bases). The length of the CDR3 is 14 residues. The germline V and J ends were trimmed by 2 bases and 3 bases, with 10 bases remaining between them. CDR3 coding DNA: TGTGCCAGCAGTTTAAAGGGGGGGCACTATGGCTACACCTTC. Protein: CASSLKGGHYGYTF.

Turning to this clonotype: This may be a read error, as it is one base from a much larger clone. The chain has TRBV20-1 and TRBJ1-5; 7 nucleotides agree with TRBD1. CDR1 is DFQATT and CDR2 is SNEGSKA in the germline V gene (reference sequence). CDR3 length equals 15 residues. V lost 4 bases to trimming and J lost 0 bases; unmatched junction nucleotides: 6. The CDR3 sequence: CSAMAGGYSNQPQHF. In DNA, the CDR3 is TGCAGTGCTATGGCAGGGGGTTATAGCAATCAGCCCCAGCATTTT.

At least ten counts were recorded for this clonotype. This may come from a read error, since a much larger clone is one base off. The V call is TRBV28, the J call TRBJ1-2; 7 positions agree with TRBD1. The ends lost 6 bases at V and 8 bases at J; junction bases unmatched: 9. The germline CDR1 and CDR2 sequences are MDHEN and SYDVKM. The CDR3 spans 13 residues. The CDR3 DNA follows: TGTGCCAGCAGCCGACAGGGTAGAAAAGGCTACACCTTC. It yields the protein CASSRQGRKGYTF.

In its sample, this clonotype was seen a few times. The chain couples TRBV19 to TRBJ1-5; no reliable D call. Germline-derived CDR1 and CDR2 are LNHDA and SQIVND (reference sequence). V dropped 3 bases and J dropped 1 base, with 10 bases sitting between them. This CDR3 is built from 15 residues. DNA for the CDR3: TGTGCCAGTAGTATGGGGTTTGGAAGCAATCAGCCCCAGCATTTT. This sequence encodes CASSMGFGSNQPQHF.

The sample holds many counts of this clonotype. The chain uses TRBV7-9 and TRBJ2-5, with D maybe TRBD1 (5 bases). V was shortened by 5 bases and J by 5 bases, with 18 bases between the two germline ends. Germline CDR1 SEHNR, CDR2 FQNEAQ (reference sequence). The CDR3 totals 15 residues. CDR3 in amino acids: CASSRNQGLRETQYF. Written as DNA, the CDR3 is TGTGCCAGCAGCCGTAATCAGGGCCTAAGGGAGACCCAGTACTTC.

The chain uses TRBV11-2 and TRBJ2-7; D may be TRBD2 (6 bases). The CDR3 is 14 amino acids. Germline V gene lookup returns CDR1 SGHAT and CDR2 FQNNGV. V lost 4 bases, J lost 2 bases, and 12 bases lay in between. As DNA, the CDR3 is TGTGCCAGCAGCTACATAGCGGCCCCCTACGAGCAGTACTTC. Encoded protein: CASSYIAAPYEQYF.

This clonotype was picked up a small number of times. The gene calls are TRBV9 and TRBJ2-3; 10 nucleotides align to TRBD2. This CDR3 contains 16 residues. Germline CDR1 reads SGDLS; CDR2 reads YYNGEE. With V trimmed by 1 base and J by 1 base, 3 bases remained unmatched. The CDR3 reads CASSVTTSGGTDTQYF. The CDR3 DNA sequence: TGTGCCAGCAGCGTAACAACTAGCGGGGGCACAGATACGCAGTATTTT.

Only a few counts were recorded for this clonotype. This sequence joins TRBV6-5 and TRBJ2-6, with 14 bases identical to TRBD2. Germline trimming cut 4 bases from V and 6 bases from J; bases unmatched to any gene: 11. The CDR3 covers 19 residues. Looked up from germline, CDR1 is MNHEY and CDR2 is SVGAGI. CDR3 bases: TGTGCCAGCAGTTGGGGACTAGCGGGGGCGACCTCAGTGGCCAACGTCCTGACTTTC. The encoded protein is CASSWGLAGATSVANVLTF.

This clonotype was seen many times. The J gene is TRBJ1-2, the V gene TRBV30; D not resolved. Germline CDR1 reads GTSNPN; CDR2 reads SVGIG (reference sequence). V gave up 2 bases and J gave up 4 bases, with 14 bases separating them. This CDR3 comprises 14 residues. The CDR3 DNA reads TGTGCCTGGAGTCCCCCCAGACGGTTCTATGGCTACACCTTC. Residues: CAWSPPRRFYGYTF.

This clonotype was recorded many times. The chain is built from TRBV10-1 and TRBJ1-2; D call uncertain. The CDR3 is 14 residues long. Germline CDR1 is WNHNN and CDR2 is SYGVQD (reference sequence). The germline V and J ends were trimmed by 5 bases and 6 bases, with 16 bases remaining between them. The CDR3 protein is CASSRAGLLHGYTF. Here the CDR3 DNA reads TGCGCCAGCAGTCGGGCAGGTTTGCTACATGGCTACACCTTC.